The 6 T cell receptor beta chains in this list originate from one sample, sequenced in a study of T cells in Graves' hyperthyroidism and ophthalmopathy (dated by TCRdb to between 2019 and 2020). Receptors were amplified or captured by multiplex PCR. Sequencer: Illumina HiSeq 2000. Amplification of TCR beta CDR3 regions was carried out from RNA transcripts. A first-round RT-PCR of the TCR CDR3 used the HTBI primer set with the Qiagen OneStep RT-PCR kit. Starting from the raw public reads, TCRdb applied fastp trimming at Q25, assembled clones with MiXCR and retained in-frame beta chains. For every CDR3 protein sequence, its rows merge into one entry that carries the most common genes and DNA. In this sample the table shows 40,000 or so distinct CDR3 sequences, roughly 49% of which occur a single time. The ten largest clones take up approximately 6.2% of the sample. Sequencing input: blood. These receptors originate from a woman in her 50s with Graves' hyperthyroidism that later progressed to Graves' ophthalmopathy.

This chain uses TRBV4-1 with TRBJ1-2; the D is unclear. There are 15 residues in the CDR3. Germline loops: CDR1 MGHRA, CDR2 YSYEKL. The ends were cut back, 0 bases at V and 7 bases at J, with 15 bases in the middle. The CDR3 nucleotides are TGCGCCAGCAGCCAAGAGACGCGCTACCAATTTGGCTACACCTTC. As protein: CASSQETRYQFGYTF.

The chain carries TRBV6-1 and TRBJ1-1, with 10 bases that match TRBD1. The CDR3 contains 16 residues. J was trimmed by 2 bases and V by 5 bases; bases with no gene match: 8. Germline lookup yields CDR1 MNHNS and CDR2 SASEGT. The CDR3 DNA is TGTGCCAGCAGTCCCGGGACAGGGGCTGGAAACACTGAAGCTTTCTTT. Its translation is CASSPGTGAGNTEAFF.

This chain joins TRBV11-2 and TRBJ2-1; D unresolved. The germline CDR1 and CDR2 sequences are SGHAT and FQNNGV. There are 15 residues in the CDR3. V lost 1 base and J 1 base, leaving 8 bases between the germline ends. CDR3 in DNA: TGTGCCAGCAGCTTAGTGGTGGGTTCCTACAATGAGCAGTTCTTC. Translating it yields CASSLVVGSYNEQFF.

This clonotype was counted at least ten times. The V gene is TRBV2, the J gene TRBJ1-1; D not resolved. The CDR3 runs to 13 residues. Germline CDR1 is SNHLY and CDR2 is FYNNEI. Trimming stripped 6 bases from V and 3 bases from J, with 11 bases between. CDR3 nucleotide sequence: TGTGCCAGCAGGTTCCAGAGCTACACTGAAGCTTTCTTT. Encoded protein: CASRFQSYTEAFF.

In its sample, this clonotype is medium-sized (0.01 to 0.1%). This chain joins TRBV24-1 and TRBJ2-7, with 7 bases lining up with TRBD2. The CDR3 sequence is 15 residues long. V lost 4 bases and J lost 3; bases outside the gene matches: 8. Germline V gene lookup returns CDR1 KGHDR and CDR2 SFDVKD. CDR3 amino acids: CATSEGDSGGYEQYF. The CDR3 bases are TGTGCCACCAGTGAGGGGGACTCGGGGGGCTACGAGCAGTACTTC.

This clonotype was seen only a few times. The V and J genes are TRBV7-9 and TRBJ2-3; 9 nucleotides match TRBD1. This CDR3 contains 16 residues. Germline CDR1 reads SEHNR; CDR2 reads FQNEAQ (reference sequence). V gave up 5 bases and J gave up 11 bases; unmatched junction bases: 17. The CDR3 region is CASSPTGQGWGDEQYF. CDR3 sequence (DNA): TGTGCCAGCAGCCCCACGGGACAGGGTTGGGGCGATGAGCAGTATTTT.